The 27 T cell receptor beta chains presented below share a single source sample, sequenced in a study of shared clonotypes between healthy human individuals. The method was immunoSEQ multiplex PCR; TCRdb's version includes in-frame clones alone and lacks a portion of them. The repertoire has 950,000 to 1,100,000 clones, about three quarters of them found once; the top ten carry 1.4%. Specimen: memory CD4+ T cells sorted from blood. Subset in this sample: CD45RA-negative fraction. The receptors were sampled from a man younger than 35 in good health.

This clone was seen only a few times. DNA for the CDR3: TGTGCCTGGAGTGTACTATCTAGGCCCCAGCATTTT. Protein sequence: CAWSVLSRPQHF. The V call is TRBV30, the J call TRBJ1-5; D is unclear. This CDR3 has 12 amino acids. The V end was cut by 0 bases, the J end by 9 bases, with 9 bases between. CDR1 GTSNPN and CDR2 SVGIG come from the germline V gene (reference sequence).

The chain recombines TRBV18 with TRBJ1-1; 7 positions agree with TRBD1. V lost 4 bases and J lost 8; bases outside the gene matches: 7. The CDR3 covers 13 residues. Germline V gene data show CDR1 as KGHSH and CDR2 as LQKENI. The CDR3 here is CASSQAGTAEAFF. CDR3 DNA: TGTGCCAGCTCACAAGCCGGGACAGCCGAAGCTTTCTTT.

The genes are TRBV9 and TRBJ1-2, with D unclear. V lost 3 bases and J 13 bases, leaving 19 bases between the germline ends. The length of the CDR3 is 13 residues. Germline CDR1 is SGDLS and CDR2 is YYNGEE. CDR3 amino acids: CASSGALAALATF. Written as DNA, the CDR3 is TGTGCCAGCAGCGGGGCACTAGCAGCTCTTGCCACCTTC.

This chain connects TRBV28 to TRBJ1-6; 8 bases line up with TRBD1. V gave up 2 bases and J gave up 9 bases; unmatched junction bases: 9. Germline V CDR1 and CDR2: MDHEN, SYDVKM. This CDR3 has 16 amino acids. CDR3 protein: CASSLRTGFVASPLHF. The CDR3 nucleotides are TGTGCCAGCAGTTTACGGACAGGGTTCGTAGCTTCACCCCTCCACTTT.

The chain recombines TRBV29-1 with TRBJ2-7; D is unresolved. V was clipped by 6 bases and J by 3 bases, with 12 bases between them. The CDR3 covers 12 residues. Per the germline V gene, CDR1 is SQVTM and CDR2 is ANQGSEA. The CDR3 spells CSVYIGGYEQYF. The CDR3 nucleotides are TGCAGCGTCTATATCGGTGGCTACGAGCAGTACTTC.

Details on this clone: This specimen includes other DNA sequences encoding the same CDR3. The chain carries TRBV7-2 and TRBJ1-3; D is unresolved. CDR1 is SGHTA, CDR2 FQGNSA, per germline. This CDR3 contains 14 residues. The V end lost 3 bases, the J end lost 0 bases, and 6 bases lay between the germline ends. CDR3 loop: CASSLLDSGNTIYF. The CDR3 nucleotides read TGTGCCAGCAGCTTGCTGGACTCTGGAAACACCATATATTTT. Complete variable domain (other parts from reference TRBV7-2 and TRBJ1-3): GAGVSQSPSNKVTEKGKDVELRCDPISGHTALYWYRQSLGQGLEFLIYFQGNSAPDKSGLPSDRFSAERTGGSVSTLTIQRTQQEDSAVYLCASSLLDSGNTIYFGEGSWLTVV.

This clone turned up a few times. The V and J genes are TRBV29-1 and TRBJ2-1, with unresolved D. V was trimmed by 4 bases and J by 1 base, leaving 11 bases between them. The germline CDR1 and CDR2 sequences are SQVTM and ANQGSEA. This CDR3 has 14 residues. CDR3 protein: CSVASPSSYNEQFF. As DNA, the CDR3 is TGCAGCGTTGCGAGTCCCTCTTCCTACAATGAGCAGTTCTTC.

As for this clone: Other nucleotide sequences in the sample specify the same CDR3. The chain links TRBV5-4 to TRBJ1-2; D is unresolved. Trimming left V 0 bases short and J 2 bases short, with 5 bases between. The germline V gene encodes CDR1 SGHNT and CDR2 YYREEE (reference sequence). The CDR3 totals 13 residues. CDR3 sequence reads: CASSLAGNYGYTF. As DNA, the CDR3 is TGTGCCAGCAGCTTGGCCGGCAACTATGGCTACACCTTC. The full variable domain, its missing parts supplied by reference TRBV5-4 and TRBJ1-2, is ETGVTQSPTHLIKTRGQQVTLRCSSQSGHNTVSWYQQALGQGPQFIFQYYREEENGRGNFPPRFSGLQFPNYSSELNVNALELDDSALYLCASSLAGNYGYTFGSGTRLTVV.

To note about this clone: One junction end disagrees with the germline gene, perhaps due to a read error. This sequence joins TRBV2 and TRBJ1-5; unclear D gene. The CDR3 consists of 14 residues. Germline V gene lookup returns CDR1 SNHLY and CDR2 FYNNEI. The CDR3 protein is CASSEALPVTASYF. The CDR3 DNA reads TGTGCCAGCAGTGAAGCGCTTCCGGTTACGGCGTCGTATTTT.

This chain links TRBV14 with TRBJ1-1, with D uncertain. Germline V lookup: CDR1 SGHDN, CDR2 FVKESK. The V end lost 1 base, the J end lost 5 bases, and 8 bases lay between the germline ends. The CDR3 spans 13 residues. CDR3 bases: TGTGCCAGCAGCCAAGGACCCTCGACTGAAGCTTTCTTT. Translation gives CASSQGPSTEAFF.

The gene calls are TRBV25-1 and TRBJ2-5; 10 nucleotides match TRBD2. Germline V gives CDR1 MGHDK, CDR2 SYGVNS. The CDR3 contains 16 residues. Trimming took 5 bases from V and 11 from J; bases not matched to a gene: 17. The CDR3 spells CASSTQGAGGPREQYF. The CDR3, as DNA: TGTGCCAGCAGTACCCAGGGAGCGGGAGGGCCGCGAGAGCAGTACTTC.

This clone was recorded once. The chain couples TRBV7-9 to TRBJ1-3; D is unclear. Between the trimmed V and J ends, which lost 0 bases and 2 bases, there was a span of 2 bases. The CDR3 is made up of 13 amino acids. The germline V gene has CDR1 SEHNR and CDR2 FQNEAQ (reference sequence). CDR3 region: CASSLATGNTIYF. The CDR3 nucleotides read TGTGCCAGCAGCTTAGCCACTGGAAACACCATATATTTT.

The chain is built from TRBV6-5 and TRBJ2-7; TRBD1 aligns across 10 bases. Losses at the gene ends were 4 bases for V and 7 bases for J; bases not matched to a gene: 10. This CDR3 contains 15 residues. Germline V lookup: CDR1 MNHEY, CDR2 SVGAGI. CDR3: CASSSRDRGPGEQYF. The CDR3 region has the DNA TGTGCCAGCAGTTCGAGGGACAGGGGACCGGGGGAGCAGTACTTC.

The CDR3 DNA is TGTGCCAGCAGCTTAGTTTCTAGCGGCCGGCACTCCTACGAGCAGTACTTC. As protein: CASSLVSSGRHSYEQYF. The chain has TRBV7-9 and TRBJ2-7, with TRBD2 matching 7 bases. Germline V CDR1 and CDR2: SEHNR, FQNEAQ (reference sequence). The length of the CDR3 is 17 residues. Losses at the gene ends were 1 base for V and 0 bases for J; bases not matched to a gene: 9.

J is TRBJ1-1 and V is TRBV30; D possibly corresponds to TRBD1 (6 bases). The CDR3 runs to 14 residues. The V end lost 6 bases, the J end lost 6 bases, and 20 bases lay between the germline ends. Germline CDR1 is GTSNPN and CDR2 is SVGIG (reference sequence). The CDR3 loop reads CACPRGARKSEAFF. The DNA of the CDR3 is TGTGCCTGTCCCCGGGGGGCTAGAAAATCTGAAGCTTTCTTT.

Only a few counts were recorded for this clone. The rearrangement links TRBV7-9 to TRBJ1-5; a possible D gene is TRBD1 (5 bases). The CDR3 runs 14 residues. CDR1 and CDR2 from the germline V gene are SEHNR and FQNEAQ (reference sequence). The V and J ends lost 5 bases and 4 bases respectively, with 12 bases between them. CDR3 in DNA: TGTGCCAGCAGCCCCGACGGGGGAAATCAGCCCCAGCATTTT. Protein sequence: CASSPDGGNQPQHF.

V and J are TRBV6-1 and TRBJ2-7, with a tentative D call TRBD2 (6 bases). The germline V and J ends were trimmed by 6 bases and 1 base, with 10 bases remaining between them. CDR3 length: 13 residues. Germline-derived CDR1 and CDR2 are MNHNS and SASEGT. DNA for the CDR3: TGTGCCAGCAGGGGGACTGTTTCCTACGAGCAGTACTTC. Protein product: CASRGTVSYEQYF.

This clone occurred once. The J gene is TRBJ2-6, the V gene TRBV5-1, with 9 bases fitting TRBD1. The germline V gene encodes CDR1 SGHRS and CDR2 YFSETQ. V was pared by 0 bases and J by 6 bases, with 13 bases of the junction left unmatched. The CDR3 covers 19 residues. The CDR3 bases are TGCGCCAGCAGCTTGGCCTTTGGGACAGGGCGAATTGCGGCCAACGTCCTGACTTTC. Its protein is CASSLAFGTGRIAANVLTF.

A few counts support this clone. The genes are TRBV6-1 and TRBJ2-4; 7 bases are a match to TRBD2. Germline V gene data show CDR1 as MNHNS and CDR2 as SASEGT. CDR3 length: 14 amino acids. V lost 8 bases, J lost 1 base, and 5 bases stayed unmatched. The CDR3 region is CASGEGFAKNIQYF. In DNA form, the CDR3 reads TGTGCCAGCGGGGAGGGATTCGCCAAAAACATTCAGTACTTC.

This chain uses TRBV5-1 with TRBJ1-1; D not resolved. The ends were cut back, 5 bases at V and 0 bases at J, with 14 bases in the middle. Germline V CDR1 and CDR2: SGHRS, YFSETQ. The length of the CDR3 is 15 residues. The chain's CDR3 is CASSLGPTMNTEAFF. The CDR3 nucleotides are TGCGCCAGCAGTCTTGGGCCCACCATGAACACTGAAGCTTTCTTT.

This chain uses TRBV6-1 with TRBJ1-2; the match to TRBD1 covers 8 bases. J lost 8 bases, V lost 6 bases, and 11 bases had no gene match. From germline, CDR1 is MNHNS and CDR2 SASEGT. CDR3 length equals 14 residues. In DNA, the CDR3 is TGTGCCAGCAGGGACGGACAGGGAATCGGCGGCTACACCTTC. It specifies CASRDGQGIGGYTF.

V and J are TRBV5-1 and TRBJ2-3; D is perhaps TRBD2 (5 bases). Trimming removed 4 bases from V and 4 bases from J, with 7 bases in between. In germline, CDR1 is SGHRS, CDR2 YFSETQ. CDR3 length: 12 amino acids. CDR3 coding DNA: TGCGCCAGCAGCCTGAGGGCAGATACGCAGTATTTT. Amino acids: CASSLRADTQYF.

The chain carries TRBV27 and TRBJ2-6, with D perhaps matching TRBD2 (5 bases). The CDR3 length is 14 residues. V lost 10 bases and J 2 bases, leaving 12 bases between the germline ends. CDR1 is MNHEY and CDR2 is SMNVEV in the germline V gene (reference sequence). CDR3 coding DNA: TGTGCCACAGCAGCGAGGGCTGGGGCCAACGTCCTGACTTTC. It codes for CATAARAGANVLTF.

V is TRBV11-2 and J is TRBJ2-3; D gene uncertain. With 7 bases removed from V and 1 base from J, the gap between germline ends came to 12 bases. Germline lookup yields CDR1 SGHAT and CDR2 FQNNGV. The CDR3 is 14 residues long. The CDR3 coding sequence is TGTGCCAGCATCCTTCGCGAGGGCACAGATACGCAGTATTTT. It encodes CASILREGTDTQYF.

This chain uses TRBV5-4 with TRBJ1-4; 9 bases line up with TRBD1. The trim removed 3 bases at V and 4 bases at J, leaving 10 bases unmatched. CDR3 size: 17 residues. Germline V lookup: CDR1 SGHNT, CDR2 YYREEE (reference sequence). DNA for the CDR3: TGTGCCAGCAGCTGTCGCGGGACAGGGTGCGGTAATGAAAAACTGTTTTTT. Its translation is CASSCRGTGCGNEKLFF.

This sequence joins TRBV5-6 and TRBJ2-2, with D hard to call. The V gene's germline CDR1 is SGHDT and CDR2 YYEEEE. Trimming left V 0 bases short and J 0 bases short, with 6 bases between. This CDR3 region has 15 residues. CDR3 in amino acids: CASSLGAPNTGELFF. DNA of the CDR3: TGTGCCAGCAGCTTGGGGGCACCGAACACCGGGGAGCTGTTTTTT.

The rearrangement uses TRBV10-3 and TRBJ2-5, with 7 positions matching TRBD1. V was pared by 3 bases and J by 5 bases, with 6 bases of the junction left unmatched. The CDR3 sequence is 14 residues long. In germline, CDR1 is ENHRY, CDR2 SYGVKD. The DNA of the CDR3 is TGTGCCATCAGTGATGGGACAGCTAGCGAGACCCAGTACTTC. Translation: CAISDGTASETQYF.